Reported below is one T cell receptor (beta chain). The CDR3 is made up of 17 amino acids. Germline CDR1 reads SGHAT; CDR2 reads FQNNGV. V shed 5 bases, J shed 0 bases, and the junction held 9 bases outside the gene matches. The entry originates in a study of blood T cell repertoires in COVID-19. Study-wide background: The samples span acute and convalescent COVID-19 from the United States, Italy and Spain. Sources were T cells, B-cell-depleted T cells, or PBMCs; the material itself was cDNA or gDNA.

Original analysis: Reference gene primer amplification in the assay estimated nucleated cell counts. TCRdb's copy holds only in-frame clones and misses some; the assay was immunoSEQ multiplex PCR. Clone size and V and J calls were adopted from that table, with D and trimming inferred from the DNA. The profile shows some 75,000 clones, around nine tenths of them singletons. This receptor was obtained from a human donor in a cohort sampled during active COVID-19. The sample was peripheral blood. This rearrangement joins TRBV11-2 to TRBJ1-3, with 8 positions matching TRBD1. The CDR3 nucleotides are TGTGCCAGCAGCCCCCGGACAGGGTTAAGCTCTGGAAACACCATATATTTT. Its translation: CASSPRTGLSSGNTIYF. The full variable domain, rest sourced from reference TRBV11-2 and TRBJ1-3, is EAGVAQSPRYKIIEKRQSVAFWCNPISGHATLYWYQQILGQGPKLLIQFQNNGVVDDSQLPKDRFSAERLKGVDSTLKIQPAKLEDSAVYLCASSPRTGLSSGNTIYFGEGSWLTVV.